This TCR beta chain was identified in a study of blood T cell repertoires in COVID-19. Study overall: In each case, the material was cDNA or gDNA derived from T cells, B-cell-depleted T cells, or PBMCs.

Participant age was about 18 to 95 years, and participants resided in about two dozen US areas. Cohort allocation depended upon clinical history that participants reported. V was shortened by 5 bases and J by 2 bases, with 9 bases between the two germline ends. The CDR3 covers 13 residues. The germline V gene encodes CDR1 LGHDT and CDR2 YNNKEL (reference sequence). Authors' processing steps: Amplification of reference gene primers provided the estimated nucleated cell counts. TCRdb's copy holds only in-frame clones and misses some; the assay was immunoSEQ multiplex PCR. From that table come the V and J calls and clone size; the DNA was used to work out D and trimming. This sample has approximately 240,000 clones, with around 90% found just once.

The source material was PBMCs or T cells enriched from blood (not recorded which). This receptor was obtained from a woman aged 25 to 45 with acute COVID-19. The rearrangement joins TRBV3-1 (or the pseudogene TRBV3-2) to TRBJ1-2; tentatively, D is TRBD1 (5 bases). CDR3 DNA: TGTGCCAGCAGCTATGGGGGGAACTATGGCTACACCTTC. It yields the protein CASSYGGNYGYTF.